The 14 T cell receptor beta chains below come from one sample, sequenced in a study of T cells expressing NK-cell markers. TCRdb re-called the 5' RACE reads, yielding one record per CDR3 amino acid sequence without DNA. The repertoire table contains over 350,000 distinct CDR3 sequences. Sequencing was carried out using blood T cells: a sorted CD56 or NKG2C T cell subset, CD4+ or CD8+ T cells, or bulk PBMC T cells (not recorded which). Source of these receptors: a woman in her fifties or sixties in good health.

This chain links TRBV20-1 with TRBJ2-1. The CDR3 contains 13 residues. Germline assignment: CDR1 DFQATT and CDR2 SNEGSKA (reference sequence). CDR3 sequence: CSARGKLDRGQFF.

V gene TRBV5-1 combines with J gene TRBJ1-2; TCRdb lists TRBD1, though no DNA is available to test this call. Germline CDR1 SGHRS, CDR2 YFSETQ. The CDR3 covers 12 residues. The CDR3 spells CASSSQGGGYTF.

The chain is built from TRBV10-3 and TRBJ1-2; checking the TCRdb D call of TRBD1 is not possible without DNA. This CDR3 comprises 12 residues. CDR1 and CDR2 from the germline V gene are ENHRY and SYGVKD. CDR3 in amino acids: CAIGQGNYGYTF.

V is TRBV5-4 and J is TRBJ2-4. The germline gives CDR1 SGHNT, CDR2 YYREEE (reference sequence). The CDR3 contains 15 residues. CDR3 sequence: CASSLATTAKNIQYF.

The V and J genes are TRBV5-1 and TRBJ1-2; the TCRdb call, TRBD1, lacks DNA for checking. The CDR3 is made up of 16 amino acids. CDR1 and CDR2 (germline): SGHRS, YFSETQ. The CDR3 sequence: CASSLAPTGGQNGYTF. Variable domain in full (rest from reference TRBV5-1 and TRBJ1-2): KAGVTQTPRYLIKTRGQQVTLSCSPISGHRSVSWYQQTPGQGLQFLFEYFSETQRNKGNFPGRFSGRQFSNSRSEMNVSTLELGDSALYLCASSLAPTGGQNGYTFGSGTRLTVV.

The CDR3 spells CASIKGGGYNEQFF. This rearrangement joins TRBV5-1 to TRBJ2-1; as DNA is missing, the TRBD1 call by TCRdb cannot be tested. Germline V gives CDR1 SGHRS, CDR2 YFSETQ. The CDR3 spans 14 residues.

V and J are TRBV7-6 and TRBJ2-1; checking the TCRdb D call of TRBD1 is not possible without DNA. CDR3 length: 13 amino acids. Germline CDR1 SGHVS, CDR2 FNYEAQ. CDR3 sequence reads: CASTSRGMNEQFF.

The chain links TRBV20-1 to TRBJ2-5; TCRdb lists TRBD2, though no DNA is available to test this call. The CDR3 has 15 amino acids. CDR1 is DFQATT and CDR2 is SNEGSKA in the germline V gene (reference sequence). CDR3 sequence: CSARRRGLKEETQYF.

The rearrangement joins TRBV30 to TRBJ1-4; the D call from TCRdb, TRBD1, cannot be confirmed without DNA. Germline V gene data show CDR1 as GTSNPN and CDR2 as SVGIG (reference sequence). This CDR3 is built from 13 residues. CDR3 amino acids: CAWRTETNEKLFF.

The CDR3 spells CATSDTGRGLTDTQYF. The chain has TRBV24-1 and TRBJ2-3; lacking DNA, the TRBD1 call made by TCRdb goes unchecked. The germline V gene encodes CDR1 KGHDR and CDR2 SFDVKD. This CDR3 is built from 16 residues.

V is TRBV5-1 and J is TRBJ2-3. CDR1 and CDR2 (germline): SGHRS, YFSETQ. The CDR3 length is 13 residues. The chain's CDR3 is CASSVQELGTQYF.

CDR3 sequence reads: CSASGSGGGRAATEAFF. This chain connects TRBV20-1 to TRBJ1-1; TCRdb lists TRBD1, though no DNA is available to test this call. The CDR3 extends over 17 amino acids. Per the germline V gene, CDR1 is DFQATT and CDR2 is SNEGSKA (reference sequence).

CDR3 sequence reads: CASSELAGSTDTQYF. The chain links TRBV25-1 to TRBJ2-3; TCRdb lists TRBD2, though no DNA is available to test this call. The germline V gene has CDR1 MGHDK and CDR2 SYGVNS. The CDR3 consists of 15 residues.

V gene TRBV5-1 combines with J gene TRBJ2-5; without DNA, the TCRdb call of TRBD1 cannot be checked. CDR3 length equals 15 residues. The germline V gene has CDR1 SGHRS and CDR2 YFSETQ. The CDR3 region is CASSLSGQSQETQYF.